These 9 T cell receptor beta chains share one sample of origin, sequenced in a study of cytomegalovirus exposure and HLA in healthy donors. A multiplex PCR was run with 60 Vbeta primers and 13 Jbeta primers. Data came from immunoSEQ multiplex PCR; TCRdb stores just in-frame clones and leaves some out. This table holds 110,000 to 150,000 clones, approximately 68% found once. Specimen: PBMCs. These receptors all come from a man aged 60-69 years in good health and CMV-seronegative.

The chain combines TRBV28 with TRBJ2-7; D perhaps matches TRBD2 (5 bases). CDR1 MDHEN and CDR2 SYDVKM come from the germline V gene. CDR3 length: 14 amino acids. Deletions cut 5 bases from V and 3 bases from J, with 14 bases between. CDR3 amino acids: CASSPPSGFYEQYF. The CDR3 nucleotides read TGTGCCAGCAGTCCACCAAGCGGTTTCTACGAGCAGTACTTC.

This sequence joins TRBV7-8 and TRBJ2-5; D is possibly TRBD2 (6 bases). Trimming shortened V by 1 base and J by 0 bases, and 12 bases separated the two germline ends. This CDR3 spans 16 amino acids. Germline CDR1 is SGHVS and CDR2 is FQNEAQ. CDR3 amino acids: CASSLGQGLYQETQYF. CDR3 nucleotide sequence: TGTGCCAGCAGCTTAGGGCAGGGACTGTACCAAGAGACCCAGTACTTC.

For the CDR3, the DNA is TGTGCCAGCAGTGTTACGAATAGGGAGCAGTACTTC. Translation gives CASSVTNREQYF. The chain carries TRBV7-9 and TRBJ2-5, with D possibly TRBD2 on 5 matching bases. The germline V gene has CDR1 SEHNR and CDR2 FQNEAQ (reference sequence). V lost 6 bases and J 11 bases, leaving 16 bases between the germline ends. The CDR3 runs to 12 residues.

The chain carries TRBV11-3 and TRBJ1-1; D possibly corresponds to TRBD1 (5 bases). The ends were cut back, 1 base at V and 1 base at J, with 7 bases in the middle. This CDR3 comprises 14 residues. CDR1 is SGHNT and CDR2 is YENEEA in the germline V gene. The CDR3 sequence is CASSLGRENTEAFF. The CDR3 DNA follows: TGTGCCAGCAGCTTAGGCAGGGAGAACACTGAAGCTTTCTTT.

This CDR3 is CASSLNRGDTEAFF. CDR3 DNA sequence: TGTGCCAGCAGCTTAAACAGGGGGGACACTGAAGCTTTCTTT. The V gene is TRBV11-2, the J gene TRBJ1-1, with 8 bases aligning to TRBD1. V was clipped by 2 bases and J by 3 bases; unmatched bases: 2. CDR3 length: 14 residues. Looked up from germline, CDR1 is SGHAT and CDR2 is FQNNGV.

The rearrangement links TRBV7-9 to TRBJ2-1, with TRBD2 matching over 10 bases. The CDR3 length is 15 residues. V trimming: 6 bases; J trimming: 9 bases; junction bases outside the gene matches: 11. CDR1 and CDR2 from the germline V gene are SEHNR and FQNEAQ (reference sequence). The CDR3 here is CASRSRLAGAPEQFF. CDR3 bases: TGTGCCAGCAGATCGAGGCTAGCGGGAGCCCCTGAGCAGTTCTTC.

J is TRBJ2-3 and V is TRBV11-3, with 7 bases aligning to TRBD1. CDR1 is SGHNT and CDR2 is YENEEA in the germline V gene. With V trimmed by 3 bases and J by 1 base, 7 bases remained unmatched. CDR3 size: 16 residues. The CDR3 DNA follows: TGTGCCAGCAGCTTTTCCGGGACAGCCCGCACAGATACGCAGTATTTT. It encodes CASSFSGTARTDTQYF.

The chain joins TRBV18 to TRBJ1-1; D may be TRBD1 (5 bases). Trimming took off 3 bases at V and 10 bases at J, with 18 bases between the two ends. The V gene's germline CDR1 is KGHSH and CDR2 LQKENI. The CDR3 sequence is 14 residues long. This CDR3 is CASSPSVFGAAAFF. The CDR3 region has the DNA TGTGCCAGCTCACCCTCTGTTTTTGGGGCAGCAGCTTTCTTT. Filled out from reference TRBV18 and TRBJ1-1, the complete variable domain reads NAGVMQNPRHLVRRRGQEARLRCSPMKGHSHVYWYRQLPEEGLKFMVYLQKENIIDESGMPKERFSAEFPKEGPSILRIQQVVRGDSAAYFCASSPSVFGAAAFFGQGTRLTVV.

This clone was picked up a small number of times. This chain joins TRBV10-1 and TRBJ2-7; 11 bases align to TRBD1. Per germline, CDR1 WNHNN and CDR2 SYGVQD (reference sequence). The junction had 3 bases not matched to a gene; V was cut back by 5 bases and J by 6 bases. This CDR3 contains 13 residues. The CDR3 coding sequence is TGCGCCAGCAGTCGGACAGGGGGCGGCGAGCAGTACTTC. This gives the protein CASSRTGGGEQYF.